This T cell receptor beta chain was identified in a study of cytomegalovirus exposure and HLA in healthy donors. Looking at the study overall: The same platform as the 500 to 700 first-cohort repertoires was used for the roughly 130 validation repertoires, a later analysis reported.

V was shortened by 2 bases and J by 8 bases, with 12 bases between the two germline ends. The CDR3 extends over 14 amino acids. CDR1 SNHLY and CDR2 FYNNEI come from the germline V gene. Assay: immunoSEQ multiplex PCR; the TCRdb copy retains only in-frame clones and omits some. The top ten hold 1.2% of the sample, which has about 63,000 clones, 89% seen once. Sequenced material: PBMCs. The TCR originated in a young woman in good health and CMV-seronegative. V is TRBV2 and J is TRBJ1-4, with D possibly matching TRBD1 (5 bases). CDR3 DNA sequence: TGTGCCAGCAGTGAAAGGCAGGGTGAAGAAAAACTGTTTTTT. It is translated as CASSERQGEEKLFF.